The next 20 T cell receptor beta chains were all read from a single sample in a study of blood T cell repertoires in COVID-19. Sequencing was performed with immunoSEQ multiplex PCR; in TCRdb, only in-frame clones are kept and a portion is missing. The sample shows roughly 120,000 clones, around 90% of them seen only once. The specimen sequenced was peripheral blood. Receptor source: a woman aged 45-65 years with acute or convalescent COVID-19.

This clone was found a few times. The rearrangement links TRBV19 to TRBJ1-2; 11 nucleotides match TRBD1. Germline V gives CDR1 LNHDA, CDR2 SQIVND (reference sequence). There are 14 residues in the CDR3. V dropped 5 bases and J dropped 8; count of bases not matched to a gene: 7. CDR3 DNA: TGTGCCAGTAGTTTCGGACAGGGGGCTAGGGGCTACACCTTC. Translation gives CASSFGQGARGYTF.

The chain uses TRBV6-5 and TRBJ2-7; perhaps TRBD1 as D (8 bases). This CDR3 has 14 amino acids. Trimming cost V 6 bases and J 2 bases, with 14 bases left between them. Germline CDR1 is MNHEY and CDR2 is SVGAGI. CDR3 amino acids: CASRNRGGTYEQYF. In DNA form, the CDR3 reads TGTGCCAGCAGAAACAGGGGGGGTACCTACGAGCAGTACTTC.

This clone was recorded a few times. This chain joins TRBV27 and TRBJ2-3, with 10 bases aligning to TRBD1. The CDR3 runs 15 residues. Germline CDR1 reads MNHEY; CDR2 reads SMNVEV (reference sequence). V was clipped by 5 bases and J by 5 bases; unmatched bases: 7. The CDR3 is CASSPRTGGVDTQYF. CDR3 in DNA: TGTGCCAGCAGTCCTAGGACAGGGGGTGTAGATACGCAGTATTTT.

The chain links TRBV5-1 to TRBJ2-1, with a tentative D call TRBD2 (6 bases). From germline, CDR1 is SGHRS and CDR2 YFSETQ. The V gene lost 2 bases and the J gene lost 9 bases, with 9 bases spanning the gap. The CDR3 length is 12 residues. CDR3 DNA sequence: TGCGCCAGCAGCTTATCGGGAGCTGAGCAGTTCTTC. Translated, it gives CASSLSGAEQFF.

This chain links TRBV30 with TRBJ2-7; 7 bases line up with TRBD2. V shed 7 bases and J 1 base; nucleotides not matched to a gene: 4. CDR1 GTSNPN and CDR2 SVGIG come from the germline V gene (reference sequence). This CDR3 region has 12 residues. CDR3 loop: CAYSSGSYEQYF. CDR3 nucleotides: TGTGCCTACTCTAGCGGTTCCTACGAGCAGTACTTC.

The chain uses TRBV11-3 and TRBJ2-3, with a possible D match to TRBD1 (6 bases). CDR3 length: 14 residues. CDR1 and CDR2 from the germline V gene are SGHNT and YENEEA. V dropped 6 bases and J dropped 0 bases, with 10 bases sitting between them. CDR3 sequence (DNA): TGTGCCAGCAGTACAGACAGGAGCACAGATACGCAGTATTTT. It is translated as CASSTDRSTDTQYF.

This sequence joins TRBV24-1 and TRBJ2-1; 14 bases map to TRBD2. Per the germline V gene, CDR1 is KGHDR and CDR2 is SFDVKD. V trimming: 4 bases; J trimming: 9 bases; junction bases outside the gene matches: 7. The CDR3 spans 16 residues. The CDR3 coding sequence is TGTGCCACCAGTGACTCGGGACTAGCGGGAGTTTTTGAGCAGTTCTTC. This gives the protein CATSDSGLAGVFEQFF.

This CDR3 reads CSASGSEQFF. The CDR3 nucleotides read TGCAGTGCTAGCGGGAGTGAGCAGTTCTTC. The rearrangement joins TRBV20-1 to TRBJ2-1; a weak D match, TRBD2 (6 bases). Germline loops: CDR1 DFQATT, CDR2 SNEGSKA (reference sequence). Between the trimmed V and J ends, which lost 3 bases and 9 bases, there was a span of 6 bases. The CDR3 extends over 10 amino acids.

The chain has TRBV5-1 and TRBJ1-1, with D perhaps TRBD1 (6 bases). The CDR3 contains 14 residues. Germline CDR1 and CDR2: SGHRS and YFSETQ. V shed 4 bases and J shed 0 bases, with 10 bases lying between them. This CDR3 reads CASSRGQMNTEAFF. For the CDR3, the DNA is TGCGCCAGCAGCAGAGGACAGATGAACACTGAAGCTTTCTTT. Drawing the rest from reference TRBV5-1 and TRBJ1-1, the complete variable domain is KAGVTQTPRYLIKTRGQQVTLSCSPISGHRSVSWYQQTPGQGLQFLFEYFSETQRNKGNFPGRFSGRQFSNSRSEMNVSTLELGDSALYLCASSRGQMNTEAFFGQGTRLTVV.

The sample holds one count of this clone. J is TRBJ1-1 and V is TRBV5-5; 8 bases map to TRBD1. Germline lookup yields CDR1 SGHKS and CDR2 YYEKEE (reference sequence). The trim removed 2 bases at V and 6 bases at J, leaving 12 bases unmatched. CDR3 length: 16 residues. CDR3 in amino acids: CASSFLRGQGFSEAFF. The CDR3 bases are TGTGCCAGCAGCTTCCTCCGAGGACAGGGCTTCTCTGAAGCTTTCTTT.

CDR3 DNA: TGCGCCAGCAGCGTAGCCGGGACAGGGACGGGTTGGGGAACTGAAGCTTTCTTT. Its translation: CASSVAGTGTGWGTEAFF. The chain employs TRBV5-1 and TRBJ1-1; TRBD1 matches at 9 bases. Germline assignment: CDR1 SGHRS and CDR2 YFSETQ. This CDR3 comprises 18 residues. J gave up 5 bases and V 4 bases, and 18 bases lay outside the gene matches.

The rearrangement uses TRBV18 and TRBJ1-2, with D uncertain. Germline lookup yields CDR1 KGHSH and CDR2 LQKENI. Trimming removed 3 bases at V and 3 bases at J, with 5 bases between. CDR3 length equals 12 residues. The CDR3 bases are TGTGCCAGCTCACCCCGGGACTATGGCTACACCTTC. This codes for CASSPRDYGYTF.

The J gene is TRBJ2-2, the V gene TRBV3-1 (or the pseudogene TRBV3-2), with TRBD2 matching over 11 bases. Germline CDR1 is LGHDT and CDR2 is YNNKEL (reference sequence). The V gene end was trimmed by 4 bases and the J gene end by 0 bases; junction bases not matched to a gene: 7. This CDR3 has 18 amino acids. The CDR3 is CASSLRRGLAANTGELFF. The CDR3, as DNA: TGTGCCAGCAGCCTTAGGAGGGGACTAGCGGCGAACACCGGGGAGCTGTTTTTT.

As for this clone: Germline and junction disagree at one end, which may indicate a read error. The V call is TRBV27, the J call TRBJ1-1; D not certain. Germline V gene sequence: CDR1 MNHEY, CDR2 SMNVEV (reference sequence). The CDR3 loop spans 13 amino acids. This CDR3 reads CATSFRGNTEAFF. CDR3 in DNA: TGTGCCACCAGTTTTCGGGGTAACACTGAAGCTTTCTTT.

To note about this clone: Other nucleotide sequences from this sample produce the same CDR3. CDR3 amino acids: CASSVAPSGNTGELFF. DNA of the CDR3: TGTGCCAGCAGCGTAGCCCCCAGCGGCAACACCGGGGAGCTGTTTTTT. This chain connects TRBV9 to TRBJ2-2; a weak D match, TRBD2 (5 bases). Germline V gene data show CDR1 as SGDLS and CDR2 as YYNGEE. Trimming left V 0 bases short and J 2 bases short, with 11 bases between. The CDR3 runs to 16 residues. Together with reference TRBV9 and TRBJ2-2, the CDR3 gives the full variable domain: DSGVTQTPKHLITATGQRVTLRCSPRSGDLSVYWYQQSLDQGLQFLIQYYNGEERAKGNILERFSAQQFPDLHSELNLSSLELGDSALYFCASSVAPSGNTGELFFGEGSRLTVL.

The V gene is TRBV28, the J gene TRBJ1-2, with TRBD1 matching 8 bases. V shed 6 bases and J 2 bases; nucleotides not matched to a gene: 8. Germline V lookup: CDR1 MDHEN, CDR2 SYDVKM. The CDR3 is 15 residues long. The CDR3 sequence is CASRTGTGVNYGYTF. CDR3 bases: TGTGCCAGCAGAACCGGGACAGGCGTAAACTATGGCTACACCTTC.

A note on this clone: Mismatch with germline at one junction end may stem from a read error. This CDR3 reads CASSLGQGNFGYTF. DNA for the CDR3: TGCGCCAGCAGCTTGGGACAGGGGAACTTTGGCTACACCTTC. The rearrangement joins TRBV5-1 to TRBJ1-2, with 8 bases matching TRBD1. Germline V CDR1 and CDR2: SGHRS, YFSETQ. The CDR3 extends over 14 amino acids.

The rearrangement joins TRBV25-1 to TRBJ2-1; D is unresolved. Germline V lookup: CDR1 MGHDK, CDR2 SYGVNS. The CDR3 is 13 amino acids. Trimming cost V 4 bases and J 0 bases, with 4 bases left between them. CDR3: CASSASSYNEQFF. DNA for the CDR3: TGTGCCAGCAGTGCGAGCTCCTACAATGAGCAGTTCTTC. Variable domain in full (rest from reference TRBV25-1 and TRBJ2-1): EADIYQTPRYLVIGTGKKITLECSQTMGHDKMYWYQQDPGMELHLIHYSYGVNSTEKGDLSSESTVSRIRTEHFPLTLESARPSHTSQYLCASSASSYNEQFFGPGTRLTVL.

The V gene is TRBV6-2 or TRBV6-3, the J gene TRBJ1-5; D is ambiguous. The V gene's germline CDR1 is MNHEY and CDR2 SVGEGT. This CDR3 is 16 amino acids long. The V gene lost 6 bases and the J gene lost 0 bases, with 15 bases spanning the gap. The CDR3 DNA is TGTGCCAGCAGCTTAACCGGAGGGATTAGCAATCAGCCCCAGCATTTT. This encodes CASSLTGGISNQPQHF.

J is TRBJ2-2 and V is TRBV5-1; D possibly corresponds to TRBD1 (5 bases). Germline assignment: CDR1 SGHRS and CDR2 YFSETQ. The CDR3 is made up of 14 amino acids. V was clipped by 5 bases and J by 4 bases, with 12 bases between them. The CDR3 reads CASSQTEATGELFF. DNA for the CDR3: TGCGCCAGCAGTCAGACAGAGGCCACCGGGGAGCTGTTTTTT.